The 18 T cell receptor beta chains presented below share a single source sample, sequenced in a study of T cell repertoires in cytomegalovirus infection. TCRdb processed the reads anew with MiXCR; each CDR3 protein has one entry. The sample has approximately 150,000 distinct CDR3 sequences, 17% seen once. The specimen sequenced was CD8+ T cells from PBMCs. The receptors here all came from a human donor in good health (CMV status not recorded). Some clones in this sample may be carry-over from other donors' samples.

The sample holds a few counts of this clonotype. The gene calls are TRBV10-3 and TRBJ2-7; maybe TRBD2 (5 bases). This CDR3 contains 12 residues. Trimming took 9 bases from V and 0 from J, leaving 9 bases between them. Per germline, CDR1 ENHRY and CDR2 SYGVKD. CDR3 bases: TGTGCCATGACTACGGGCTCCTACGAGCAGTACTTC. Translation gives CAMTTGSYEQYF.

There are many counts of this clonotype. The gene calls are TRBV20-1 and TRBJ2-1; the D is unclear. CDR1 and CDR2 from the germline V gene are DFQATT and SNEGSKA (reference sequence). V gave up 3 bases and J gave up 3 bases, with 9 bases separating them. The CDR3 runs to 13 residues. CDR3 loop: CSARDRNYNEQFF. DNA of the CDR3: TGCAGTGCTAGGGATCGGAACTACAATGAGCAGTTCTTC.

This clonotype has only a few counts. The rearrangement links TRBV29-1 to TRBJ1-2; the D gene is possibly TRBD1 (5 bases). Trimming pared 3 bases from V and 7 bases from J, leaving 12 bases between. Germline CDR1 is SQVTM and CDR2 is ANQGSEA. The CDR3 spans 12 residues. DNA for the CDR3: TGCAGCGTTGATGACCCGGGGGTTGGCTACACCTTC. It specifies CSVDDPGVGYTF.

This chain connects TRBV7-9 to TRBJ2-7; D gene unclear. The germline CDR1 and CDR2 sequences are SEHNR and FQNEAQ (reference sequence). V was cut by 5 bases and J by 2 bases, with 7 bases left in between. The CDR3 consists of 12 residues. CDR3 DNA sequence: TGTGCCAGCAGCACCCACCCCTACGAGCAGTACTTC. This translates into CASSTHPYEQYF.

This sequence joins TRBV20-1 and TRBJ2-7; possible D gene TRBD1, 6 bases. This CDR3 has 13 residues. Trimming pared 1 base from V and 1 base from J, leaving 8 bases between. Germline CDR1 is DFQATT and CDR2 is SNEGSKA (reference sequence). This chain's CDR3 is CSARGTGSYEQYF. DNA of the CDR3: TGCAGTGCTAGAGGTACAGGGTCCTACGAGCAGTACTTC.

V gene TRBV20-1 combines with J gene TRBJ1-2; D gene ambiguous. The ends were cut back, 3 bases at V and 5 bases at J, with 7 bases in the middle. Germline V gives CDR1 DFQATT, CDR2 SNEGSKA (reference sequence). This CDR3 contains 11 residues. The CDR3 bases are TGCAGTGCTAGGACGGATTATGGCTACACCTTC. Protein sequence: CSARTDYGYTF.

This clonotype was seen more than once but under ten times. The gene calls are TRBV7-8 and TRBJ2-5, with 14 nucleotides matching TRBD2. In germline, CDR1 is SGHVS, CDR2 FQNEAQ. This CDR3 region has 15 residues. Losses at the gene ends were 5 bases for V and 4 bases for J; bases not matched to a gene: 3. CDR3 bases: TGTGCCAGCAGCCTGGGACTAGCGGGGGTAGAGACCCAGTACTTC. It specifies CASSLGLAGVETQYF.

This clonotype was recorded many times. This chain joins TRBV4-3 and TRBJ2-7, with 9 bases fitting TRBD1. CDR3 length: 15 amino acids. V trimming: 0 bases; J trimming: 4 bases; junction bases outside the gene matches: 4. Germline values: CDR1 LGHNA, CDR2 YSLEER. The CDR3 loop reads CASSQEPGQGYEQYF. Here the CDR3 DNA reads TGCGCCAGCAGCCAAGAGCCGGGACAGGGTTACGAGCAGTACTTC.

The J gene is TRBJ2-4, the V gene TRBV4-2; TRBD2 is a possible D gene (7 bases). The CDR3 has 13 amino acids. Trimming cost V 4 bases and J 5 bases, with 9 bases left between them. The germline gives CDR1 LGHNA, CDR2 YNFKEQ. CDR3: CASSPGGQNIQYF. The CDR3 coding sequence is TGTGCCAGCAGCCCGGGGGGCCAAAACATTCAGTACTTC.

The chain has TRBV6-1 and TRBJ1-2; 8 nucleotides match TRBD1. V shed 6 bases, J shed 4 bases, and the junction held 7 bases outside the gene matches. Germline CDR1 MNHNS, CDR2 SASEGT. The CDR3 contains 14 residues. The CDR3 loop is CASRDRGAIYGYTF. The CDR3 bases are TGTGCCAGCAGAGACAGGGGCGCCATCTATGGCTACACCTTC.

The chain links TRBV6-1 to TRBJ2-2, with 8 nucleotides matching TRBD1. The CDR3 runs to 17 residues. Germline values: CDR1 MNHNS, CDR2 SASEGT. V gave up 0 bases and J gave up 0 bases; unmatched junction bases: 3. CDR3 sequence reads: CASSEATGGANTGELFF. In nucleotides, the CDR3 is TGTGCCAGCAGTGAAGCCACAGGGGGTGCGAACACCGGGGAGCTGTTTTTT.

This clonotype was counted between two and nine times. The chain joins TRBV7-2 to TRBJ2-5; D is ambiguous. The ends were cut back, 4 bases at V and 7 bases at J, with 16 bases in the middle. Germline assignment: CDR1 SGHTA and CDR2 FQGNSA. The CDR3 totals 14 residues. The CDR3 sequence is CASSSQELQRTQYF. In DNA, the CDR3 is TGTGCCAGCAGCTCCCAAGAACTTCAGAGGACCCAGTACTTC. The variable domain in full, with the rest retrieved from reference TRBV7-2 and TRBJ2-5, is GAGVSQSPSNKVTEKGKDVELRCDPISGHTALYWYRQSLGQGLEFLIYFQGNSAPDKSGLPSDRFSAERTGGSVSTLTIQRTQQEDSAVYLCASSSQELQRTQYFGPGTRLLVL.

The chain couples TRBV6-6 to TRBJ1-5, with TRBD1 as a possible D gene (5 bases). This CDR3 is 13 amino acids long. The ends were cut back, 6 bases at V and 8 bases at J, with 14 bases in the middle. From germline, CDR1 is MNHNY and CDR2 SVGAGI (reference sequence). CDR3 coding DNA: TGTGCCAGCAGCCGGGACCCGAGGGAGCCCCAGCATTTT. Encoded protein: CASSRDPREPQHF.

Only one count was recorded for this clonotype. The V gene is TRBV27, the J gene TRBJ2-7, with D possibly being TRBD2 (5 bases). The CDR3 has 13 residues. With 8 bases removed from V and 4 bases from J, the gap between germline ends came to 15 bases. The germline gives CDR1 MNHEY, CDR2 SMNVEV (reference sequence). CDR3 sequence: CASGDLGGYEQYF. CDR3 DNA sequence: TGTGCCAGCGGCGACCTAGGAGGATACGAGCAGTACTTC.

This sequence joins TRBV29-1 and TRBJ1-2; 8 bases are shared with TRBD1. The germline CDR1 and CDR2 sequences are SQVTM and ANQGSEA. With V trimmed by 3 bases and J by 2 bases, 5 bases remained unmatched. This CDR3 comprises 14 residues. CDR3 sequence reads: CSVEGQESNYGYTF. The DNA of the CDR3 is TGCAGCGTTGAGGGACAGGAGTCAAACTATGGCTACACCTTC.

At least ten counts were recorded for this clonotype. This sequence joins TRBV7-6 and TRBJ2-7; TRBD1 matches 10 bases. In germline, CDR1 is SGHVS, CDR2 FNYEAQ. J lost 6 bases, V lost 0 bases, and 11 bases had no gene match. The CDR3 contains 17 residues. CDR3 region: CASSLAVGTGDSREQYF. The CDR3, as DNA: TGTGCCAGCAGCTTAGCGGTCGGGACAGGGGATTCCCGCGAGCAGTACTTC.

In its sample, this clonotype was seen a few times. This chain joins TRBV27 and TRBJ2-7, with D perhaps TRBD1 (6 bases). CDR3 size: 14 residues. CDR1 is MNHEY, CDR2 SMNVEV, per germline (reference sequence). Between the trimmed V and J ends, which lost 0 bases and 5 bases, there was a span of 11 bases. CDR3 DNA sequence: TGTGCCAGCAGTTTATCCCGCAGGGGAGACGAGCAGTACTTC. Translation: CASSLSRRGDEQYF.

The sample holds many counts of this clonotype. The chain links TRBV6-2 or TRBV6-3 to TRBJ2-4; the match to TRBD2 covers 7 bases. In germline, CDR1 is MNHEY, CDR2 SVGEGT. V gave up 2 bases and J gave up 0 bases; unmatched junction bases: 1. The CDR3 loop spans 15 amino acids. The CDR3 is CASSYGRVAKNIQYF. The CDR3 nucleotides read TGTGCCAGCAGTTACGGGAGGGTAGCCAAAAACATTCAGTACTTC.